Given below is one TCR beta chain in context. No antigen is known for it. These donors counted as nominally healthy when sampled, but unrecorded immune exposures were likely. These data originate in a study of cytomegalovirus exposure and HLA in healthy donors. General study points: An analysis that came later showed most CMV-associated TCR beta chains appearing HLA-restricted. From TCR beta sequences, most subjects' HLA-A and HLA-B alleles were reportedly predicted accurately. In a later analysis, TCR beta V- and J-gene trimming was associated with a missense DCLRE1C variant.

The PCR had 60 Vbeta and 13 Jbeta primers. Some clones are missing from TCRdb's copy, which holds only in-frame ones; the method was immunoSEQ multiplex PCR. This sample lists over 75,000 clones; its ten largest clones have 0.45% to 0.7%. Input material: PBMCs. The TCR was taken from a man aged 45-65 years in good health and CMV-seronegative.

For the CDR3, the DNA is TGTGCCAGCAGCCACGACAGGGCTGGAAACACCATATATTTT. Translating it yields CASSHDRAGNTIYF. V and J are TRBV5-6 and TRBJ1-3; 7 nucleotides match TRBD1. V shed 4 bases, J shed 2 bases, and the junction held 3 bases outside the gene matches. Germline values: CDR1 SGHDT, CDR2 YYEEEE. The CDR3 runs 14 residues.